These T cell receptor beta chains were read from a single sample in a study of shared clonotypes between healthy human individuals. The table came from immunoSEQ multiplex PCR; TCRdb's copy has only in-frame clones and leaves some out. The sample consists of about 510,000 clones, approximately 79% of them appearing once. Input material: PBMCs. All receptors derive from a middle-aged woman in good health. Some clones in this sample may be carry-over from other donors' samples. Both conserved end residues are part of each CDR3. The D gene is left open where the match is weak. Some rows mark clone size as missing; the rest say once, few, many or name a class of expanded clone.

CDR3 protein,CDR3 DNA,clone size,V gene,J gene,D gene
CASSSGQFNSYEQYF,TGTGCCAGCAGCTCTGGACAGTTCAATAGCTACGAGCAGTACTTC,NA,TRBV11-2,TRBJ2-7,NA
CASSLDRGNQPQHF,TGTGCCAGCAGCTTAGACAGGGGAAATCAGCCCCAGCATTTT,NA,TRBV27,TRBJ1-5,TRBD1
CAISGPGAGEAFF,TGTGCCATCAGTGGGCCGGGAGCAGGAGAAGCTTTCTTT,NA,TRBV10-3,TRBJ1-1,NA
CASSPMGSYNEQFF,TGTGCCAGCAGCCCCATGGGGTCCTACAATGAGCAGTTCTTC,few,TRBV9,TRBJ2-1,NA
CASSSRAEQFF,TGTGCCAGCAGCTCTAGGGCTGAGCAGTTCTTC,NA,TRBV5-6,TRBJ2-1,NA
CASTNLQSPEQYF,TGTGCCAGCACTAATCTCCAGTCCCCGGAGCAGTACTTC,NA,TRBV6-6,TRBJ2-7,NA
CASSVWTGTGNEKLFF,TGTGCCAGCAGTGTGTGGACCGGGACGGGTAATGAAAAACTGTTTTTT,NA,TRBV6-1,TRBJ1-4,NA
CATSRDLGVREQYF,TGTGCCACCAGCAGAGATCTAGGAGTTCGCGAGCAGTACTTC,NA,TRBV15,TRBJ2-7,NA
CAISESRTGPAKNIQYF,TGTGCCATCAGTGAGTCAAGGACAGGCCCGGCCAAAAACATTCAGTACTTC,NA,TRBV10-3,TRBJ2-4,TRBD1
CSARTQETQYF,TGCAGTGCCAGGACGCAAGAGACCCAGTACTTC,NA,TRBV20-1,TRBJ2-5,NA
CASSLVFGQGAVEQYF,TGCGCCAGCAGCCTAGTTTTTGGACAGGGGGCGGTCGAGCAGTACTTC,NA,TRBV4-3,TRBJ2-7,TRBD1
CASSLRQNTGELFF,TGTGCCAGCAGCTTAAGACAGAACACCGGGGAGCTGTTTTTT,NA,TRBV11-2,TRBJ2-2,NA
CASSLAGFANEKLFF,TGTGCCAGCAGCTTGGCAGGGTTTGCTAATGAAAAACTGTTTTTT,NA,TRBV5-6,TRBJ1-4,NA
CASSPTPEVGEQYF,TGTGCCAGCAGCCCTACCCCTGAAGTGGGTGAGCAGTACTTC,NA,TRBV7-2,TRBJ2-7,NA
CASSDGTSTYNEQFF,TGTGCCAGTAGCGACGGGACTAGCACCTACAATGAGCAGTTCTTC,NA,TRBV19,TRBJ2-1,TRBD2
CASSLSSASSYEQYF,TGCGCCAGCAGCTTGTCTTCGGCGAGCTCCTACGAGCAGTACTTC,few,TRBV5-1,TRBJ2-7,NA
CASRAGGSYEQYF,TGTGCCAGCAGAGCGGGAGGGTCCTACGAGCAGTACTTC,NA,TRBV6-1,TRBJ2-7,TRBD2
CASSVDFSYNEQFF,TGTGCCAGCAGTGTCGATTTCTCCTACAATGAGCAGTTCTTC,NA,TRBV2,TRBJ2-1,NA
CASSYLGQGNEKLFF,TGTGCCAGCAGCTACTTGGGACAGGGAAATGAAAAACTGTTTTTT,NA,TRBV7-9,TRBJ1-4,TRBD1
CASKRQEGSYEQYF,TGTGCCAGCAAGAGACAGGAGGGTTCCTACGAGCAGTACTTC,NA,TRBV7-2,TRBJ2-7,NA
CASSRSGSARGYEQYF,TGTGCCAGTAGTCGTAGCGGGAGTGCCCGGGGGTACGAGCAGTACTTC,NA,TRBV19,TRBJ2-7,TRBD2
CATSLGSYNEQFF,TGTGCCACCTCGTTGGGCTCCTACAATGAGCAGTTCTTC,NA,TRBV6-1,TRBJ2-1,NA
CASSLGETGGRRELFF,TGCGCCAGCAGCCTGGGAGAGACAGGGGGTAGGAGGGAGCTGTTTTTT,NA,TRBV5-1,TRBJ2-2,TRBD1
CASSLGGSGTDTQYF,TGCGCCAGCAGCTTGGGCGGTAGCGGAACAGATACGCAGTATTTT,NA,TRBV5-1,TRBJ2-3,NA
CASSRGGEETQYF,TGTGCCAGCTCACGCGGAGGGGAGGAGACCCAGTACTTC,NA,TRBV18,TRBJ2-5,NA
CASRVPGVLRGRVGELFF,TGTGCCAGCAGAGTGCCAGGGGTCCTCAGAGGAAGGGTCGGGGAGCTGTTTTTT,NA,TRBV11-2,TRBJ2-2,NA
CASSESDYGYTF,TGTGCCAGCTCGGAATCCGACTATGGCTACACCTTC,NA,TRBV28,TRBJ1-2,NA
CASSIEGGRIYNEQFF,TGTGCCAGTAGTATAGAGGGCGGGAGGATCTACAATGAGCAGTTCTTC,NA,TRBV19,TRBJ2-1,TRBD2
CASSSTHDRRTYSYEQYF,TGTGCCAGCAGTTCAACACACGACAGGAGAACTTACTCCTACGAGCAGTACTTC,NA,TRBV27,TRBJ2-7,NA
CASSPGQGYEQYF,TGTGCCAGCAGTCCGGGACAGGGTTACGAGCAGTACTTC,NA,TRBV11-2,TRBJ2-7,TRBD1
CASSPTSGPYNEQFF,TGTGCCAGCAGTCCAACTAGCGGGCCCTACAATGAGCAGTTCTTC,NA,TRBV28,TRBJ2-1,TRBD2
CASSDEGFQETQYF,TGTGCCAGCAGTGATGAAGGCTTCCAAGAGACCCAGTACTTC,few,TRBV2,TRBJ2-5,NA
CASGAGRFRETQYF,TGTGCCAGCGGGGCAGGGAGGTTCCGAGAGACCCAGTACTTC,NA,TRBV27,TRBJ2-5,NA
CASSSGVASSGANVLTF,TGTGCCAGCAGTTCCGGGGTCGCGAGCTCTGGGGCCAACGTCCTGACTTTC,NA,TRBV28,TRBJ2-6,NA
CASSQSGLHTGELFF,TGTGCCAGCAGCCAATCTGGGCTACACACCGGGGAGCTGTTTTTT,NA,TRBV4-2,TRBJ2-2,NA
CASRLAGNPSYEQYF,TGCGCCAGCAGATTAGCGGGCAACCCCTCCTACGAGCAGTACTTC,NA,TRBV10-2,TRBJ2-7,TRBD2
CASSEAGTVNTEAFF,TGTGCCAGCAGTGAAGCAGGGACAGTCAACACTGAAGCTTTCTTT,few,TRBV2,TRBJ1-1,TRBD1
CASSTGAGGPYEQYF,TGTGCCAGCAGCACCGGGGCGGGAGGGCCCTACGAGCAGTACTTC,NA,TRBV13,TRBJ2-7,TRBD2
CASSPRTENSPLHF,TGTGCCAGCAGTCCTAGGACCGAGAATTCACCCCTCCACTTT,NA,TRBV6-5,TRBJ1-6,NA
CAWSVGESSGNTIYF,TGTGCCTGGAGTGTAGGGGAAAGCTCTGGAAACACCATATATTTT,NA,TRBV30,TRBJ1-3,NA
CASSFLNEKLFF,TGTGCCAGCAGCTTCCTTAATGAAAAACTGTTTTTT,few,TRBV5-5,TRBJ1-4,NA
CASSFTDTQYF,TGCGCCAGCAGCTTCACAGATACGCAGTATTTT,few,TRBV5-1,TRBJ2-3,NA
CASSHYSGMSTDTQYF,TGTGCCAGCAGCCACTATAGCGGGATGAGCACAGATACGCAGTATTTT,NA,TRBV11-3,TRBJ2-3,TRBD2
CASSLGWRGSGNTIYF,TGTGCCAGCAGCTTAGGGTGGCGAGGCTCTGGAAACACCATATATTTT,NA,TRBV7-8,TRBJ1-3,NA
CASSSPGTSGRRSTDTQYF,TGTGCCAGCAGCTCTCCCGGGACTAGCGGGAGACGAAGCACAGATACGCAGTATTTT,many,TRBV7-2,TRBJ2-3,TRBD2
CAISAGLQETQYF,TGTGCCATCAGTGCGGGACTACAAGAGACCCAGTACTTC,NA,TRBV10-3,TRBJ2-5,TRBD2
CASSIGGAGYEQYF,TGTGCCAGTAGTATCGGCGGCGCGGGCTACGAGCAGTACTTC,NA,TRBV19,TRBJ2-7,NA